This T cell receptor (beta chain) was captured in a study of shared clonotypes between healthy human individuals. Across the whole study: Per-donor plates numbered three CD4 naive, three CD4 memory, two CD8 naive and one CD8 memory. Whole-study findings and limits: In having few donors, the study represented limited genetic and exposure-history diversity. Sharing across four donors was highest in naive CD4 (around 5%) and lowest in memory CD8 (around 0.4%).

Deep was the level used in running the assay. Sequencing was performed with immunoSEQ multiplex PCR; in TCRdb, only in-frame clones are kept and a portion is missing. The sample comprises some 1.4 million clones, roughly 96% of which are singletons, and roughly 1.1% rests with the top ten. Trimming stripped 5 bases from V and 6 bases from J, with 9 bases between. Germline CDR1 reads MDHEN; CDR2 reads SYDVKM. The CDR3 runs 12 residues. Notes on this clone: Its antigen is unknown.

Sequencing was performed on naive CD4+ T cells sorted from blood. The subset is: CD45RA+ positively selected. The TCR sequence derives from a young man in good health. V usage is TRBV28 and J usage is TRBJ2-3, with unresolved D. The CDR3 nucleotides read TGTGCCAGCAGTCAGTCAAGGGATACGCAGTATTTT. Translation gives CASSQSRDTQYF.